What follows describes a single T cell receptor (beta chain). The antigen is unknown. The data were taken from a study of CD8+ T cells in alopecia areata. General study points: Scalp specimens additionally yield sequences from normal skin's resident alphabeta T cells. Higher clonality was seen in lesional scalp than in normal scalp, especially in alopecia totalis/universalis.

V was cut by 3 bases and J by 0 bases, with 5 bases left in between. CDR1 and CDR2 from the germline V gene are GTSNPN and SVGIG (reference sequence). The CDR3 loop spans 12 amino acids. Once RNA had been extracted, it was reverse transcribed into cDNA to act as the sequencing template. Using immunoSEQ multiplex PCR, the repertoire was profiled, and TCRdb retains in-frame clones only, with some absent. The profile shows around 190,000 clones, 45% to 70% of them singletons. Material for sequencing was CD8+ T cells sorted from blood. The V gene is TRBV30, the J gene TRBJ1-2, with D hard to call. The source of this sequence is a human donor in good health. This CDR3 reads CAWRGANYGYTF. Here the CDR3 DNA reads TGTGCCTGGAGAGGAGCTAACTATGGCTACACCTTC.